The 22 T cell receptor beta chains listed next were all sequenced from one sample in a study of blood T cell repertoires in COVID-19. The protocol was immunoSEQ multiplex PCR, while the TCRdb copy is restricted to in-frame clones and leaves out a portion. This sample has roughly 280,000 clones, with about 85% found just once. Input material: peripheral blood. The receptors derive from a woman aged 45 to 65 who had recovered from COVID-19.

The chain links TRBV11-3 to TRBJ2-7; 7 bases fit TRBD1. The CDR3 extends over 14 amino acids. In germline, CDR1 is SGHNT, CDR2 YENEEA. V shed 1 base and J 5 bases; nucleotides not matched to a gene: 5. CDR3 coding DNA: TGTGCCAGCAGCTTAGGCTTGACAGGGAACGAGCAGTACTTC. Its protein is CASSLGLTGNEQYF.

A single count supports this clone. This sequence joins TRBV7-3 and TRBJ2-7; tentative D call: TRBD1 (5 bases). V gave up 3 bases and J gave up 2 bases, with 14 bases separating them. The CDR3 has 15 amino acids. The V gene's germline CDR1 is SGHTA and CDR2 FQGTGA. CDR3 sequence: CASSLGQAPTYEQYF. The CDR3 DNA reads as TGTGCCAGCAGCTTGGGGCAGGCGCCGACCTACGAGCAGTACTTC.

The chain uses TRBV28 and TRBJ1-5; D not certain. The CDR3 totals 16 residues. CDR1 is MDHEN and CDR2 is SYDVKM in the germline V gene. V was shortened by 6 bases and J by 1 base, with 16 bases between the two germline ends. CDR3 amino acids: CASRPIIRVSNQPQHF. CDR3 nucleotides: TGTGCCAGCAGACCTATCATTCGGGTAAGCAATCAGCCCCAGCATTTT.

V is TRBV12-3 or TRBV12-4 and J is TRBJ2-2, with a tentative D call TRBD1 (5 bases). This CDR3 comprises 13 residues. Trimming removed 4 bases from V and 9 bases from J, with 12 bases in between. The CDR3 DNA sequence: TGTGCCAGCAGTTATAGGGGCCGGAGGGAGCTGTTTTTT. This gives the protein CASSYRGRRELFF.

This clone was observed a handful of times. The chain combines TRBV20-1 with TRBJ2-2; D unclear. This CDR3 has 11 residues. The V and J ends lost 6 bases and 8 bases respectively, with 10 bases between them. Germline V gene lookup returns CDR1 DFQATT and CDR2 SNEGSKA (reference sequence). The CDR3 loop reads CSASRSGELFF. CDR3 nucleotide sequence: TGCAGTGCCAGTCGGAGTGGGGAGCTGTTTTTT.

The chain has TRBV10-3 and TRBJ1-1; 7 bases fit TRBD1. The CDR3 extends over 14 amino acids. V shed 0 bases and J 3 bases; nucleotides not matched to a gene: 1. CDR1 ENHRY and CDR2 SYGVKD come from the germline V gene. The CDR3 DNA reads TGTGCCATCAGTGAGTCGCAGGGGGACACTGAAGCTTTCTTT. Protein sequence: CAISESQGDTEAFF.

This clone was seen once. The chain recombines TRBV18 with TRBJ1-6; the D gene is possibly TRBD1 (6 bases). The CDR3 is made up of 14 amino acids. CDR1 is KGHSH, CDR2 LQKENI, per germline. V lost 2 bases, J lost 8 bases, and 10 bases lay in between. CDR3 sequence: CASSPTGKDSPLHF. CDR3 coding DNA: TGTGCCAGCTCACCAACAGGGAAGGATTCACCCCTCCACTTT. The variable domain in full, completed from reference TRBV18 and TRBJ1-6, reads NAGVMQNPRHLVRRRGQEARLRCSPMKGHSHVYWYRQLPEEGLKFMVYLQKENIIDESGMPKERFSAEFPKEGPSILRIQQVVRGDSAAYFCASSPTGKDSPLHFGNGTRLTVT.

This chain joins TRBV5-4 and TRBJ1-1, with 7 bases fitting TRBD1. The CDR3 has 15 residues. V shed 4 bases and J 0 bases; nucleotides not matched to a gene: 6. Germline values: CDR1 SGHNT, CDR2 YYREEE (reference sequence). The DNA of the CDR3 is TGTGCCAGCAGCAACTGGGGACAGATGAACACTGAAGCTTTCTTT. This gives the protein CASSNWGQMNTEAFF. The variable domain in full, completed from reference TRBV5-4 and TRBJ1-1, reads ETGVTQSPTHLIKTRGQQVTLRCSSQSGHNTVSWYQQALGQGPQFIFQYYREEENGRGNFPPRFSGLQFPNYSSELNVNALELDDSALYLCASSNWGQMNTEAFFGQGTRLTVV.

This clone has more than one count but fewer than ten. V usage is TRBV19 and J usage is TRBJ1-4, with 10 positions matching TRBD1. The CDR3 loop spans 16 amino acids. Germline V lookup: CDR1 LNHDA, CDR2 SQIVND (reference sequence). V trimming: 5 bases; J trimming: 1 base; junction bases outside the gene matches: 4. DNA of the CDR3: TGTGCCAGTAGTCTCGGACAGGGGGGAACTAATGAAAAACTGTTTTTT. It translates to CASSLGQGGTNEKLFF.

The genes are TRBV5-5 and TRBJ2-7, with a tentative D call TRBD1 (6 bases). The CDR3 is 14 residues long. Trimming shortened V by 3 bases and J by 3 bases, and 13 bases separated the two germline ends. Germline V gene lookup returns CDR1 SGHKS and CDR2 YYEKEE (reference sequence). The CDR3 region is CASSWAARGYEQYF. CDR3 DNA: TGTGCCAGCAGCTGGGCGGCCAGGGGCTACGAGCAGTACTTC.

This rearrangement joins TRBV7-8 to TRBJ1-5, with D possibly matching TRBD1 (6 bases). CDR1 and CDR2 (germline): SGHVS, FQNEAQ. The CDR3 is made up of 16 amino acids. With 1 base removed from V and 0 bases from J, the gap between germline ends came to 10 bases. CDR3 in amino acids: CASSLEGRGSNQPQHF. The CDR3 DNA follows: TGTGCCAGCAGCTTAGAGGGCAGGGGTAGCAATCAGCCCCAGCATTTT.

The count of this clone is one. V gene TRBV7-3 combines with J gene TRBJ2-2, with a possible D match to TRBD1 (6 bases). The CDR3 has 16 amino acids. Trimming took off 1 base at V and 2 bases at J, with 11 bases between the two ends. Germline assignment: CDR1 SGHTA and CDR2 FQGTGA. The CDR3 DNA follows: TGTGCCAGCAGCTTAAGAGCAGGGGACAACACCGGGGAGCTGTTTTTT. Amino acid sequence: CASSLRAGDNTGELFF.

J is TRBJ2-1 and V is TRBV11-2; D perhaps matches TRBD1 (5 bases). Germline V gives CDR1 SGHAT, CDR2 FQNNGV. V lost 5 bases to trimming and J lost 6 bases, with 17 bases between them. The CDR3 extends over 15 amino acids. Here the CDR3 DNA reads TGTGCCAGCAGCCGAGAGCTGCTAAGGGGCAATGAGCAGTTCTTC. Protein product: CASSRELLRGNEQFF.

This chain joins TRBV7-2 and TRBJ2-7; D might be TRBD1 (6 bases). The CDR3 runs 16 residues. V lost 4 bases and J 0 bases, leaving 16 bases between the germline ends. CDR1 and CDR2 from the germline V gene are SGHTA and FQGNSA. CDR3 sequence: CASSSYRDTGSYEQYF. The DNA for the CDR3 is TGTGCCAGCAGCTCTTACCGGGACACTGGCTCCTACGAGCAGTACTTC.

The chain combines TRBV5-6 with TRBJ1-3, with no clear D. V lost 4 bases, J lost 3 bases, and 5 bases lay in between. This CDR3 spans 12 amino acids. Germline V gives CDR1 SGHDT, CDR2 YYEEEE. The CDR3 nucleotides read TGTGCCAGCAGCATCGGTGGAAACACCATATATTTT. Translation gives CASSIGGNTIYF.

The chain couples TRBV7-8 to TRBJ1-2; the match to TRBD1 covers 9 bases. The CDR3 has 14 residues. The germline V gene encodes CDR1 SGHVS and CDR2 FQNEAQ. The trim removed 4 bases at V and 7 bases at J, leaving 7 bases unmatched. The CDR3 nucleotides read TGTGCCAGCAGCTCAACAGGGGGCAGGAGTGGCTACACCTTC. Amino acid sequence: CASSSTGGRSGYTF.

The chain uses TRBV2 and TRBJ2-2; D is uncertain. Trimming shortened V by 2 bases and J by 1 base, and 5 bases separated the two germline ends. The germline V gene encodes CDR1 SNHLY and CDR2 FYNNEI. The CDR3 has 14 residues. This CDR3 reads CASSERLNTGELFF. The CDR3 DNA is TGTGCCAGCAGTGAACGGTTGAACACCGGGGAGCTGTTTTTT.

CDR3 sequence reads: CASSRGQGAPGLETQYF. The CDR3 bases are TGTGCCAGTAGTAGGGGACAGGGGGCGCCGGGGCTGGAGACCCAGTACTTC. The gene calls are TRBV19 and TRBJ2-5; 12 bases agree with TRBD1. The J segment lost 5 bases and the V segment lost 4 bases, leaving 11 bases of the junction unmatched. The CDR3 sequence is 17 residues long. CDR1 is LNHDA, CDR2 SQIVND, per germline (reference sequence).

V and J are TRBV27 and TRBJ2-1; 8 bases align to TRBD2. Per germline, CDR1 MNHEY and CDR2 SMNVEV (reference sequence). Losses at the gene ends were 1 base for V and 7 bases for J; bases not matched to a gene: 3. CDR3 length: 14 residues. The CDR3 nucleotides are TGTGCCAGCAGTTTATGGCGGGGGGTTAATGAGCAGTTCTTC. Translating it yields CASSLWRGVNEQFF.

V and J are TRBV7-8 and TRBJ2-7; D is ambiguous. The CDR3 is 14 residues long. The V gene lost 0 bases and the J gene lost 3 bases, with 9 bases spanning the gap. CDR1 and CDR2 (germline): SGHVS, FQNEAQ. The CDR3 spells CASSLAAKNYEQYF. The CDR3 DNA reads TGTGCCAGCAGCTTAGCAGCAAAAAACTACGAGCAGTACTTC.

This clone has a single count. The rearrangement uses TRBV10-3 and TRBJ1-1; the match to TRBD1 covers 7 bases. Germline V gene data show CDR1 as ENHRY and CDR2 as SYGVKD. J was trimmed by 5 bases and V by 8 bases; bases with no gene match: 11. This CDR3 comprises 14 residues. This CDR3 reads CAIEDRRVATEAFF. CDR3 nucleotide sequence: TGTGCCATCGAGGACAGGAGGGTCGCAACTGAAGCTTTCTTT.

The chain joins TRBV27 to TRBJ1-5, with D possibly being TRBD1 (5 bases). The CDR3 is 16 residues long. The germline CDR1 and CDR2 sequences are MNHEY and SMNVEV (reference sequence). Between the trimmed V and J ends, which lost 6 bases and 6 bases, there was a span of 21 bases. The CDR3 bases are TGTGCCAGCAGAGCCGCGGGGGGGGAGGGAAGTCAGCCCCAGCATTTT. Translated: CASRAAGGEGSQPQHF.